This record covers a single TCR beta chain. This CDR3 has 14 residues. Germline V gene lookup returns CDR1 KGHSH and CDR2 LQKENI. V was trimmed by 6 bases and J by 8 bases, leaving 19 bases between them. TCRs were sequenced from a few patients responding to pembrolizumab. The sample comes from a study of PD-1 blockade in mismatch repair-deficient tumors. Using immunoSEQ multiplex PCR, the repertoire was profiled, and TCRdb retains in-frame clones only, with some absent. In the table there are some 100,000 clones, 82% of which are singletons. The sequenced sample was peripheral blood, obtained approximately 36 weeks after starting pembrolizumab. This chain links TRBV18 with TRBJ1-2; possible D gene TRBD1, 5 bases. The sequence was collected from an adult with mismatch repair-deficient cancer. The DNA for the CDR3 is TGTGCCAGCTCTTTCGAGGGGTTCGCTGGGGGCTACACCTTC. Encoded protein: CASSFEGFAGGYTF.